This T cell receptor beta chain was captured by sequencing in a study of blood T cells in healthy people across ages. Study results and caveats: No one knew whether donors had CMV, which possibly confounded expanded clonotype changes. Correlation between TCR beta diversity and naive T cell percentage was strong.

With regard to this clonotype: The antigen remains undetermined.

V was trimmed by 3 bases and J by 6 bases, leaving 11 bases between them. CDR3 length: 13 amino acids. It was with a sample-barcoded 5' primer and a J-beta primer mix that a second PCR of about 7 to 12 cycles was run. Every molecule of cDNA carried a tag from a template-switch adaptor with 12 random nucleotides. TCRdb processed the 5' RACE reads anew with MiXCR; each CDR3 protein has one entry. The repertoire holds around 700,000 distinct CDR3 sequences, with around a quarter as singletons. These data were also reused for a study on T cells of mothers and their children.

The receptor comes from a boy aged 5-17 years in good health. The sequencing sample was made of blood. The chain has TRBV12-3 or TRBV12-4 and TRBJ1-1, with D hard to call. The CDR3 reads CASSLDLDAEAFF. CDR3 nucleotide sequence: TGTGCCAGCAGTTTGGACTTGGACGCTGAAGCTTTCTTT.